The 9 T cell receptor beta chains below were found in one sample sequenced in a study of T cell clonality in common variable immunodeficiency. Their recognized antigens are unknown. The protocol was immunoSEQ multiplex PCR, while the TCRdb copy is restricted to in-frame clones and leaves out a portion. This table holds over 11,000 clones with no singletons; the top ten claim under 9.5%. General observations from the study: Fewer deletions and N-nucleotide insertions were reportedly seen in common variable immunodeficiency TCR beta sequences.

Sequenced: peripheral blood mononuclear cells. The receptor set was obtained from a human donor with common variable immunodeficiency.

This clone came up a few times. The CDR3 here is CASSLKGVPGGYTF. The sequenced part of the CDR3 DNA is TGTGCCAGCAGCCTAAAGGGTGTCCCTGGGGGC. This chain connects TRBV7-9 to TRBJ1-2, with D unclear. The read halts 3 residues ahead of the CDR3 end, with the missing end drawn from the germline J gene. Germline lookup yields CDR1 SEHNR and CDR2 FQNEAQ (reference sequence). The CDR3 totals 14 residues.

This clone came up a few times. The sequence runs out 3 residues before the end of the CDR3; the remainder is reconstructed from the germline J gene. The chain is built from TRBV7-2 and TRBJ2-5, with 8 bases that match TRBD2. Germline values: CDR1 SGHTA, CDR2 FQGNSA. This CDR3 has 15 amino acids. The V gene end was trimmed by 4 bases and the J gene end by 1 base; junction bases not matched to a gene: 5. The sequenced CDR3 bases are TGTGCCAGCAGCTCCCAGGCGGGGGGCCAAGAGACC. This gives the protein CASSSQAGGQET. The full CDR3 protein is CASSSQAGGQETQYF.

This clone was observed a few times. The read ends 3 residues before the CDR3 terminus; that terminus is restored from the germline J gene. The chain links TRBV2 to TRBJ2-6; the match to TRBD1 covers 7 bases. The CDR3 has 15 amino acids. The junction had 8 bases not matched to a gene; V was cut back by 6 bases and J by 6 bases. Germline loops: CDR1 SNHLY, CDR2 FYNNEI. CDR3 sequence reads: CASRVDRSQANVLTF. The sequenced CDR3 bases are TGTGCCAGCAGGGTGGACAGGTCCCAGGCCAACGTC.

This clone was detected only a few times. Read data end 3 residues before the CDR3 end; the end is taken from the germline J gene. The V and J genes are TRBV20-1 and TRBJ2-7, with 10 bases matching TRBD2. The CDR3 length is 15 residues. Germline values: CDR1 DFQATT, CDR2 SNEGSKA (reference sequence). The ends lost 6 bases at V and 4 bases at J; junction bases unmatched: 12. CDR3 bases read: TGCAGTGCCTTAAGGGCAGCGGGGGGGCCTTACGAG. It encodes CSALRAAGGPYE. The CDR3 as a whole reads CSALRAAGGPYEQYF.

A remark on this clone: Read coverage stops 3 residues before the CDR3 terminus; the germline J gene supplies the remainder. This chain uses TRBV30 with TRBJ2-3; unclear D gene. V was clipped by 2 bases and J by 6 bases, with 9 bases between them. Germline values: CDR1 GTSNPN, CDR2 SVGIG (reference sequence). The CDR3 length is 12 residues. Here the CDR3 reads CAWSPTLDTQYF. The part of the CDR3 DNA that was read is TGTGCCTGGAGTCCTACTCTTGATACG.

Notes on this clone: The read ends 3 residues early relative to the CDR3; the germline J gene fills the gap. V usage is TRBV18 and J usage is TRBJ2-3; 7 nucleotides agree with TRBD1. CDR3 length: 15 amino acids. V was clipped by 0 bases and J by 3 bases; unmatched bases: 3. Germline V lookup: CDR1 KGHSH, CDR2 LQKENI. The CDR3 spells CASSPPNRGTDTQYF. CDR3 DNA, as far as it was read: TGTGCCAGCTCACCACCAAACAGGGGAACAGATACG.

This clone was detected only a few times. The CDR3 is cut off 3 residues early in the read; its end comes from the germline J gene. The rearrangement joins TRBV7-2 to TRBJ1-4; D ambiguous. Germline V CDR1 and CDR2: SGHTA, FQGNSA. The CDR3 length is 15 residues. V lost 3 bases and J 4 bases, leaving 12 bases between the germline ends. The sequenced CDR3 bases are TGTGCCAGCAGCTTTTGGAACAGTCATAATGAAAAA. Its translation is CASSFWNSHNEK. The whole CDR3 region reads CASSFWNSHNEKLFF.

About this clone: The read gets to within 3 residues of the CDR3 end, and the germline J gene fills in the rest. The rearrangement uses TRBV7-3 and TRBJ2-7; the match to TRBD2 covers 9 bases. From germline, CDR1 is SGHTA and CDR2 FQGTGA. The trim removed 6 bases at V and 4 bases at J, leaving 10 bases unmatched. The CDR3 is 15 amino acids. CDR3 DNA (partial): TGTGCCAGCAGTTTTAGCGGGGGCCAGTCTTACGAG. Translated, it gives CASSFSGGQSYE. The complete CDR3 protein is CASSFSGGQSYEQYF. The variable domain in full, completed from reference TRBV7-3 and TRBJ2-7, reads GAGVSQTPSNKVTEKGKYVELRCDPISGHTALYWYRQSLGQGPEFLIYFQGTGAADDSGLPNDRFFAVRPEGSVSTLKIQRTERGDSAVYLCASSFSGGQSYEQYFGPGTRLTVT.

On this clone itself: The CDR3 extends 3 residues past the end of the read, so its final part is completed from the germline J gene. This rearrangement joins TRBV6-2 or TRBV6-3 to TRBJ2-3, with D perhaps matching TRBD1 (5 bases). Trimming removed 2 bases at V and 2 bases at J, with 5 bases between. Germline V gives CDR1 MNHEY, CDR2 SVGEGT. This CDR3 is built from 13 residues. The CDR3 DNA, read in part, is TGTGCCAGCAGTTACGGACACACAGATACG. It is translated as CASSYGHTDT. The whole CDR3 protein is CASSYGHTDTQYF.